This TCR beta chain stems from a study of T-cell memory formation after mild COVID-19. TCRdb recomputed calls from the 5' RACE reads with MiXCR, one row per CDR3 protein. The sample consists of roughly 340,000 distinct CDR3 sequences, around a sixth of them appearing once. This CDR3 is 15 amino acids long. From germline, CDR1 is SGHNT and CDR2 YYREEE (reference sequence). The V end was cut by 3 bases, the J end by 7 bases, with 16 bases between. The clonotype comes from a man in his late teens or twenties who had mild COVID-19 (a few samples of this study predate the infection). Cell type and time point are not known. The J gene is TRBJ2-2, the V gene TRBV5-4; D possibly corresponds to TRBD2 (5 bases). The sequenced material came from PBMCs or a T cell subset sorted from them (not recorded which). The CDR3 sequence: CASSSGKAWNGELFF. CDR3 coding DNA: TGTGCCAGCAGCTCCGGGAAAGCCTGGAACGGGGAGCTGTTTTTT.